This T cell receptor (beta chain) was sequenced in a study of shared T cell receptors in the human thymus (dated by TCRdb to about 2021). About the investigation overall: The study examined how self-reactive, shared T-cell receptor alpha chains are generated in the human thymus.

To prepare the library, the immunoSEQ multiplex PCR assay was applied. TCRdb holds this immuneACCESS table with in-frame rearrangements only. Some clones are missing; in checked studies, unresolved V genes explain under half, and the rest has no known cause. This sample lists roughly 500,000 clones; 70% to 80% were detected once. Together, the top ten hold roughly 0.013% of the sample. Turning to this clone: Its antigen remains unidentified. Base qualities are not recorded, but no much larger clone differs from it by a single base.

CDR1 is given as MGHDK and CDR2 as SYGVNS, both from the germline V gene. Inclusive of the bounding cysteine and phenylalanine, the CDR3 is 16 residues long. Of all the DNA, just the CDR3 is kept, 48 bases in frame from base 1. Trimming leaves V shorter by 1 base and J shorter by 5 bases, with the junction holding 10 bases beyond the gene matches. The sample also formed part of further work on human thymus T cells. As the second publication notes: Donors were immunologically healthy infants undergoing open corrective cardiac surgery for congenital heart defects in Finland. Thymus tissue was obtained as surgical resects removed during corrective cardiac surgery. V and J gene segment usage appeared biased in both thymic and peripheral blood repertoires. Highly overlapping thymic TCR repertoires among unrelated individuals were reported in the related research. The study used roughly 8 infant thymus samples plus four related peripheral blood samples to characterize TCR alpha and beta repertoires. The cohort included about 6 male and a couple of female infants, with donor ages spanning 7 to 244 days. Thymocytes were freed from the tissue by mechanical means and kept at -70 degrees C as pellets of roughly 9-34 million cells. A QIAsymphony instrument was used to extract genomic DNA from frozen cell pellets. TCRB and TCRAD loci were amplified from a standardized quantity of quality-controlled genomic DNA using the immunoSEQ multiplex PCR assay. The amplicons spanned the V(D)J region and were long enough to cover the CDR3 and allow V and J genes to be identified. Amplicon sequencing was performed on an Illumina platform through the commercial immunoSEQ service. Corrections for primer bias and sequencing errors followed previously described methods, while TCRAD and TCRB definitions were based on the IMGT database. Repertoires were analysed with immunoSEQ Analyzer 3.0 and VDJTools, covering basic statistics, V/J segment usage, diversity estimates, rarefaction and pairwise overlap. Diversity was estimated using the Chao1, ChaoE, Efron-Thisted, Shannon and inverse Simpson indices, and was also estimated on datasets down-sampled to the size of the smallest sample. Repertoire overlap used strict matching of CDR3 nucleotide sequence, V gene and J gene, with Jaccard-based multidimensional scaling clustering. On average, thymus samples yielded roughly 770,000 unique TCRB clonotypes, whereas blood samples yielded 65,000 to 100,000.

The rearranged chain carries TRBV25-1 and TRBJ1-1, and 7 bases in between align with TRBD1. Sequencing was done on a sample of thymocytes. This TCR came from a boy under three years old with a congenital heart defect. Donor details come from another sample of the same person, matched by shared clones. For the CDR3, the sequence is CASSESPLDRETEAFF. In nucleotides, the sequence is TGTGCCAGCAGTGAATCCCCCCTTGACAGGGAAACTGAAGCTTTCTTT.